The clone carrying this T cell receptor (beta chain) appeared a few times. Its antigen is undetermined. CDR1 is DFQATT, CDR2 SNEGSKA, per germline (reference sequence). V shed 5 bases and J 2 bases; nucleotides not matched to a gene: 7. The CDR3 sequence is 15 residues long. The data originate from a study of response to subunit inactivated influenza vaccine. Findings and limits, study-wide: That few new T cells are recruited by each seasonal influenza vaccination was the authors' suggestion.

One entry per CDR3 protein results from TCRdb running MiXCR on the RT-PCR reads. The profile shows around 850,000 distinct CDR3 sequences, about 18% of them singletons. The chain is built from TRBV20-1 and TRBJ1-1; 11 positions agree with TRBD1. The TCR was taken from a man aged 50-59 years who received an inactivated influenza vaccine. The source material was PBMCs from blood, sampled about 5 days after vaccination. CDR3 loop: CSAAGTGGHNTEAFF. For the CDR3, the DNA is TGCAGTGCTGCCGGGACAGGGGGTCATAACACTGAAGCTTTCTTT.